This T cell receptor beta chain originates from a study of OX40 agonist ivuxolimab in advanced cancers. Turning to the study itself: While on treatment, patients had intravenous ivuxolimab at 0.01 to 10 mg/kg every 2 weeks. Those enrolled were approximately 87% male, with a mean age of approximately 60 years and ages from about 20 to 79.

Generated by immunoSEQ multiplex PCR, the TCRdb table keeps only in-frame clones and is missing some. Counted here are about 69,000 clones, approximately 90% occurring once; the ten biggest clones make up approximately 14%. Trimming stripped 5 bases from V and 3 bases from J, with 16 bases between. The germline V gene encodes CDR1 ENHRY and CDR2 SYGVKD. This CDR3 has 15 residues. The material sequenced was CD4+ or CD8+ T cells sorted from blood, taken in a trial of the OX40 agonist ivuxolimab. The sequence was collected from an adult with an advanced solid tumor such as melanoma, head and neck, liver or kidney cancer. The chain employs TRBV10-3 and TRBJ1-1; TRBD1 might be the D (5 bases). The CDR3 DNA reads TGTGCCATCAGTCTTTCCCAGGGAAAGGACACTGAAGCTTTCTTT. Its translation: CAISLSQGKDTEAFF.